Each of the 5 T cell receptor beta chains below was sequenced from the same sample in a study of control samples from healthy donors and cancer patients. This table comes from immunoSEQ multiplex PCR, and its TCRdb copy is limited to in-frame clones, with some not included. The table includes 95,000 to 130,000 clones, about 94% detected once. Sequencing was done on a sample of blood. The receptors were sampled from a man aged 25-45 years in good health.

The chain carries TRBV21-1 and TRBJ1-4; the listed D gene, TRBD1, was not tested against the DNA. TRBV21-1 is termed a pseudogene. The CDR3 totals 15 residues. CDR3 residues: CASSKGDRALEKLFF. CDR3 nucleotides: TGTGCCAGCAGCAAAGGCGACAGGGCCTTAGAAAAACTGTTTTTT.

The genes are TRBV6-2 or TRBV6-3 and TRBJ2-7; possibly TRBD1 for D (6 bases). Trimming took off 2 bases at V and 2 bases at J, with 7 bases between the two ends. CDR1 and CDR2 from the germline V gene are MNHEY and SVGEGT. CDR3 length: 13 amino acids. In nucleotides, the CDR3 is TGTGCCAGCAGTTACGGGGGCCCCTACGAGCAGTACTTC. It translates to CASSYGGPYEQYF.

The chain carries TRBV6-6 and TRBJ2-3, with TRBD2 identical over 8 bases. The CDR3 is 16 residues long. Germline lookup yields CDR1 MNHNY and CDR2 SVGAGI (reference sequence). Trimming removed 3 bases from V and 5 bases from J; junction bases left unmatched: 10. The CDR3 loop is CASSYPPGGARDTQYF. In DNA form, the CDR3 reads TGTGCCAGCAGTTATCCCCCCGGGGGGGCACGAGATACGCAGTATTTT.

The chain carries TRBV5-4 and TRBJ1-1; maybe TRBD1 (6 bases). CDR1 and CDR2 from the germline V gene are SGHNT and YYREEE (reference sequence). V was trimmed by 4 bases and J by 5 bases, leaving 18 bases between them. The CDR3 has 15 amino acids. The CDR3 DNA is TGTGCCAGCAGCGCCTTGACAGGTTTCGGAACTGAAGCTTTCTTT. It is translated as CASSALTGFGTEAFF.

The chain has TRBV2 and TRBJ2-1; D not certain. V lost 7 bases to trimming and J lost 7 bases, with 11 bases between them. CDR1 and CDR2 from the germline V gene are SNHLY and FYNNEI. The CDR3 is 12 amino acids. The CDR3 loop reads CASMKMGNEQFF. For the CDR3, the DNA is TGTGCCAGCATGAAGATGGGGAATGAGCAGTTCTTC.